This T cell receptor (beta chain) derives from a study of T cell responses to AZD1222 COVID-19 vaccine. Whole-study results and caveats: Females outnumbered males among donors, who were mostly white British; clonal diversity was possibly underestimated.

Clones were read by immunoSEQ multiplex PCR, and TCRdb kept only the in-frame ones, dropping some. The repertoire holds 40,000 to 55,000 clones, with roughly 80% as singletons. Turning to this clone: Its target is not known.

Germline CDR1 is LNHNV and CDR2 is YYDKDF (reference sequence). V was pared by 0 bases and J by 11 bases, with 13 bases between. This CDR3 region has 13 residues. The rearrangement uses TRBV15 and TRBJ1-1; a weak D match, TRBD1 (5 bases). Sequenced material: peripheral blood, taken on day 0 of AZD1222 vaccination. The sequence was collected from an adult in good health. The CDR3 DNA reads as TGTGCCACCAGCAGAGACAGGGCCCTACCCGCTTTCTTT. As protein: CATSRDRALPAFF.